The rows below give T cell receptor beta chains drawn from one sample of a study of technical replicates of blood from a few donors. Clones were read by immunoSEQ multiplex PCR, and TCRdb kept only the in-frame ones, dropping some. The sample has nearly 80,000 clones, 85% to 95% seen once; the top ten hold 0.35% to 0.4%. Sequencing used T cells isolated from PBMCs. All receptors come from a human donor in good health. Each CDR3 is given with its conserved first and last residue. The order of the fields is clone size, V gene, D gene, J gene, CDR3 protein, CDR3 DNA. A D gene is named only where the DNA matches it firmly. Size values are once, few and many counts, or a class for expanded clones, and some rows have none.

clone_size: -
v_call: TRBV11-2
d_call: -
j_call: TRBJ2-1
cdr3_aa: CASSPSFSYNEQFF
cdr3_nt: TGTGCCAGCAGCCCCTCCTTCTCCTACAATGAGCAGTTCTTC

clone_size: -
v_call: TRBV30
d_call: -
j_call: TRBJ1-1
cdr3_aa: CAWSSEANTEAFF
cdr3_nt: TGTGCCTGGAGCTCGGAGGCGAACACTGAAGCTTTCTTT

clone_size: -
v_call: TRBV2
d_call: -
j_call: TRBJ2-5
cdr3_aa: CASRAGDRHQETQYF
cdr3_nt: TGTGCCAGCAGAGCGGGGGACAGACACCAAGAGACCCAGTACTTC

clone_size: -
v_call: TRBV18
d_call: -
j_call: TRBJ1-1
cdr3_aa: CASSPQAMNTEAFF
cdr3_nt: TGTGCCAGCTCACCACAAGCGATGAACACTGAAGCTTTCTTT

clone_size: -
v_call: TRBV11-2
d_call: -
j_call: TRBJ1-1
cdr3_aa: CASSLTGPRGEAFF
cdr3_nt: TGTGCCAGCAGCTTAACCGGGCCCCGGGGTGAAGCTTTCTTT

clone_size: -
v_call: TRBV6-5
d_call: TRBD2
j_call: TRBJ2-3
cdr3_aa: CATKPGLATPNTQYF
cdr3_nt: TGTGCCACCAAACCGGGACTAGCAACACCAAATACGCAGTATTTT

clone_size: -
v_call: TRBV4-3
d_call: -
j_call: TRBJ2-6
cdr3_aa: CASSQASGFVGANVLTF
cdr3_nt: TGCGCCAGCAGCCAAGCTTCAGGGTTTGTTGGGGCCAACGTCCTGACTTTC

clone_size: -
v_call: TRBV12-5
d_call: TRBD1
j_call: TRBJ2-7
cdr3_aa: CASGSFDRGPYEQYF
cdr3_nt: TGTGCTAGTGGTTCCTTTGACAGGGGGCCCTACGAGCAGTACTTC

clone_size: -
v_call: TRBV14
d_call: TRBD1
j_call: TRBJ2-7
cdr3_aa: CASSQEGDSYEQYF
cdr3_nt: TGTGCCAGCAGCCAAGAAGGGGACAGCTACGAGCAGTACTTC

clone_size: once
v_call: TRBV7-8
d_call: -
j_call: TRBJ1-5
cdr3_aa: CASSLGFPGVTQPQHF
cdr3_nt: TGTGCCAGCAGCTTAGGCTTCCCGGGGGTTACTCAGCCCCAGCATTTT

clone_size: -
v_call: TRBV28
d_call: TRBD1
j_call: TRBJ2-7
cdr3_aa: CASRWTGPYEQYF
cdr3_nt: TGTGCCAGCAGATGGACAGGACCCTACGAGCAGTACTTC

clone_size: -
v_call: TRBV2
d_call: -
j_call: TRBJ2-3
cdr3_aa: CASNRNRETDTQYF
cdr3_nt: TGTGCCAGCAATCGTAATCGGGAAACAGATACGCAGTATTTT

clone_size: few
v_call: TRBV5-1
d_call: -
j_call: TRBJ2-2
cdr3_aa: CASSFGGPNTGELFF
cdr3_nt: TGCGCCAGCAGCTTCGGGGGGCCGAACACCGGGGAGCTGTTTTTT

clone_size: once
v_call: TRBV2
d_call: -
j_call: TRBJ2-3
cdr3_aa: CASSALATDTQYF
cdr3_nt: TGTGCCAGCAGTGCGTTAGCCACAGATACGCAGTATTTT

clone_size: -
v_call: TRBV2
d_call: -
j_call: TRBJ2-4
cdr3_aa: CASTLAKNIQYF
cdr3_nt: TGTGCCAGCACGTTAGCCAAAAACATTCAGTACTTC

clone_size: -
v_call: TRBV5-5
d_call: TRBD2
j_call: TRBJ2-5
cdr3_aa: CASSLVGAGGPRETQYF
cdr3_nt: TGTGCCAGCAGCTTGGTAGGAGCGGGAGGGCCTAGGGAGACCCAGTACTTC

clone_size: -
v_call: TRBV5-4
d_call: -
j_call: TRBJ1-1
cdr3_aa: CASSLRGGNTEAFF
cdr3_nt: TGTGCCAGCAGCTTGAGAGGTGGGAACACTGAAGCTTTCTTT

clone_size: -
v_call: TRBV2
d_call: -
j_call: TRBJ2-1
cdr3_aa: CASSEAHMRAEQFF
cdr3_nt: TGTGCCAGCAGTGAAGCCCATATGCGGGCGGAGCAGTTCTTC

clone_size: -
v_call: TRBV27
d_call: -
j_call: TRBJ1-2
cdr3_aa: CASSPRTDSSYGYTF
cdr3_nt: TGTGCCAGCAGTCCCAGGACGGACTCGAGCTATGGCTACACCTTC

clone_size: -
v_call: TRBV7-9
d_call: TRBD2
j_call: TRBJ2-7
cdr3_aa: CASSSSGRAYEQYF
cdr3_nt: TGTGCCAGCAGCTCTAGCGGGAGGGCCTACGAGCAGTACTTC

clone_size: -
v_call: TRBV13
d_call: -
j_call: TRBJ2-3
cdr3_aa: CASSLTSSTQYF
cdr3_nt: TGTGCCAGCAGCTTGACTAGTTCTACGCAGTATTTT

clone_size: -
v_call: TRBV10-3
d_call: -
j_call: TRBJ1-2
cdr3_aa: CAISATHLGVNYGYTF
cdr3_nt: TGTGCCATCAGTGCGACCCACCTGGGAGTTAACTATGGCTACACCTTC

clone_size: -
v_call: TRBV11-2
d_call: TRBD1
j_call: TRBJ1-2
cdr3_aa: CASSLEWDRFHGYTF
cdr3_nt: TGTGCCAGCAGCTTAGAGTGGGACAGATTCCATGGCTACACCTTC

clone_size: -
v_call: TRBV7-9
d_call: -
j_call: TRBJ2-3
cdr3_aa: CASSPLADFDTQYF
cdr3_nt: TGTGCCAGCAGCCCCCTCGCAGACTTTGATACGCAGTATTTT

clone_size: -
v_call: TRBV11-3
d_call: TRBD1
j_call: TRBJ2-3
cdr3_aa: CASSLGSGTGLTDTQYF
cdr3_nt: TGTGCCAGCAGCTTAGGATCGGGGACAGGGCTAACAGATACGCAGTATTTT

clone_size: -
v_call: TRBV12-5
d_call: -
j_call: TRBJ2-7
cdr3_aa: CASGLVRPSGQAYEQYF
cdr3_nt: TGTGCTAGTGGTTTGGTACGCCCATCGGGACAAGCCTACGAGCAGTACTTC

clone_size: -
v_call: TRBV29-1
d_call: TRBD1
j_call: TRBJ1-2
cdr3_aa: CSAQGNYGYTF
cdr3_nt: TGCAGCGCACAGGGGAACTATGGCTACACCTTC

clone_size: -
v_call: TRBV25-1
d_call: -
j_call: TRBJ2-2
cdr3_aa: CASRGTSSGELFF
cdr3_nt: TGTGCCAGCAGGGGTACTAGCTCGGGGGAGCTGTTTTTT

clone_size: -
v_call: TRBV7-7
d_call: -
j_call: TRBJ1-1
cdr3_aa: CASSPDLNTEAFF
cdr3_nt: TGTGCCAGCAGCCCAGATCTGAACACTGAAGCTTTCTTT